These T cell receptor beta chains were read from a single sample in a study of response to subunit inactivated influenza vaccine. One entry per CDR3 protein, called by TCRdb with MiXCR from the RT-PCR reads. Altogether some 480,000 distinct CDR3 sequences are present, about 10% being singletons, with the ten largest covering 10% to 15%. The material was PBMCs from blood, obtained around seven weeks after vaccination. Receptor source: a man aged 50 to 59 who received an inactivated influenza vaccine. CDR3s include the opening cysteine and the closing phenylalanine or tryptophan. The D gene is left open where the match is weak. Only some rows state a clone size, as once, few, many or a class for expanded clones.

TRBV29-1,TRBJ2-1,.,few,15,CSVGAPANLYNEQFF,TGCAGCGTTGGGGCCCCAGCTAATTTATACAATGAGCAGTTCTTC
TRBV5-6,TRBJ1-1,.,many,13,CASSLPGGPEAFF,TGTGCCAGCAGCTTGCCCGGGGGCCCTGAAGCTTTCTTT
TRBV5-1,TRBJ1-2,.,few,15,CASSSGSGGSYGYTF,TGCGCCAGCAGCTCAGGGTCCGGGGGGAGCTATGGCTACACCTTC
TRBV12-3/TRBV12-4,TRBJ1-4,.,many,15,CASSRDGLTNEKLFF,TGTGCCAGCAGCAGGGATGGACTGACTAATGAAAAACTGTTTTTT
TRBV7-9,TRBJ2-1,.,.,13,CASSPTSRNEQFF,TGTGCCAGCAGCCCCACCAGCCGGAATGAGCAGTTCTTC
TRBV5-4,TRBJ2-2,.,.,13,CASAPGNTGELFF,TGTGCCAGCGCCCCTGGGAACACCGGGGAGCTGTTTTTT
TRBV6-5,TRBJ2-2,.,few,16,CASSYYSGANTGELFF,TGTGCCAGCAGTTACTATTCTGGGGCGAACACCGGGGAGCTGTTTTTT
TRBV5-6,TRBJ1-1,.,.,15,CASSLGAGKDTEAFF,TGTGCCAGCAGCTTGGGGGCAGGGAAGGACACTGAAGCTTTCTTT
TRBV3-1,TRBJ2-7,.,few,16,CASSQGPTGHSYEQYF,TGTGCCAGCAGCCAAGGACCGACAGGCCATTCCTACGAGCAGTACTTC
TRBV5-6,TRBJ2-6,.,.,18,CASSPLGDPPSGANVLTF,TGTGCCAGCAGCCCCCTCGGGGATCCCCCCTCTGGGGCCAACGTCCTGACTTTC
TRBV12-3/TRBV12-4,TRBJ2-3,.,.,15,CASSFWGVGTDTQYF,TGTGCCAGCAGTTTTTGGGGGGTGGGTACAGATACGCAGTATTTT
TRBV11-2,TRBJ2-1,TRBD2,.,17,CASSRRLAGGLPNEQFF,TGTGCCAGCAGCCGAAGACTAGCGGGGGGGCTCCCCAATGAGCAGTTCTTC
TRBV20-1,TRBJ2-3,TRBD2,.,15,CSARLPGRATDTQYF,TGCAGTGCTAGACTACCGGGGAGGGCCACAGATACGCAGTATTTT
TRBV7-9,TRBJ2-1,TRBD2,.,16,CASSIGGGGLGDEQFF,TGTGCCAGCAGCATCGGCGGGGGGGGACTAGGGGATGAGCAGTTCTTC
TRBV6-1,TRBJ2-7,TRBD1,.,14,CASSPGGPNYEQYF,TGTGCCAGCAGCCCAGGGGGCCCAAACTACGAGCAGTACTTC
TRBV10-3,TRBJ1-1,.,few,15,CAISESGRGIPEAFF,TGTGCCATCAGTGAGTCCGGCAGGGGAATCCCTGAAGCTTTCTTT
TRBV20-1,TRBJ1-1,TRBD1,few,15,CSAIDRVRAGTEAFF,TGCAGTGCTATAGACAGGGTAAGGGCAGGAACTGAAGCTTTCTTT
TRBV7-9,TRBJ2-2,TRBD2,.,16,CASSHVAGVDTGELFF,TGTGCCAGCAGTCACGTAGCGGGAGTCGACACCGGGGAGCTGTTTTTT
TRBV10-3,TRBJ2-1,TRBD2,many,15,CAIIGTSQGRNEQFF,TGTGCCATCATCGGGACTAGCCAGGGCCGCAATGAGCAGTTCTTC
TRBV20-1,TRBJ1-6,TRBD1,.,16,CSAPSGTGVFGSPLHF,TGCAGTGCTCCCTCCGGGACAGGGGTATTCGGATCACCCCTCCACTTT
TRBV20-1,TRBJ2-1,.,.,14,CSARDPYTSNEQFF,TGCAGTGCTAGAGACCCGTACACTAGTAATGAGCAGTTCTTC
TRBV29-1,TRBJ2-3,.,many,12,CSVGPSLDTQYF,TGCAGCGTGGGACCGAGCTTAGATACGCAGTATTTT
TRBV5-1,TRBJ2-3,TRBD1,many,17,CASSLARTGATTDTQYF,TGCGCCAGCAGCTTGGCCCGGACAGGGGCGACCACAGATACGCAGTATTTT
TRBV4-3,TRBJ1-3,.,.,16,CASSQDYGSLGNTIYF,TGCGCCAGCAGCCAAGATTACGGTTCTCTGGGAAACACCATATATTTT
TRBV5-1,TRBJ2-7,TRBD2,few,14,CASSPTSANYEQYF,TGCGCCAGCAGCCCCACTAGCGCCAACTACGAGCAGTACTTC
TRBV5-1,TRBJ2-1,TRBD2,.,16,CASSLGTGGRYNEQFF,TGCGCCAGCAGCTTGGGAACGGGGGGGCGCTACAATGAGCAGTTCTTC
TRBV7-2,TRBJ2-5,.,few,15,CASSIGMAGKETQYF,TGTGCCAGCAGCATCGGGATGGCGGGTAAAGAGACCCAGTACTTC
TRBV20-1,TRBJ2-5,.,many,13,CSARWTAGETQYF,TGCAGTGCTAGATGGACGGCGGGGGAGACCCAGTACTTC
TRBV12-3/TRBV12-4,TRBJ1-5,.,many,14,CASSLGGINQPQHF,TGTGCCAGCAGTTTAGGAGGGATCAATCAGCCCCAGCATTTT
TRBV6-2/TRBV6-3,TRBJ2-1,.,many,13,CASSPSPWNEQFF,TGTGCCAGCAGTCCTAGTCCTTGGAATGAGCAGTTCTTC
TRBV29-1,TRBJ1-2,TRBD1,.,14,CSVDLAGGTYGYTF,TGCAGCGTTGATCTGGCAGGGGGGACTTATGGCTACACCTTC
TRBV5-6,TRBJ2-7,TRBD1,.,16,CASSLSAGGMGSEQYF,TGTGCCAGCAGCTTGTCGGCAGGGGGCATGGGGAGTGAGCAGTACTTC
TRBV29-1,TRBJ1-1,.,few,12,CSAAYSNTEAFF,TGCAGCGCTGCATACAGCAACACTGAAGCTTTCTTT
TRBV10-3,TRBJ2-3,TRBD2,.,13,CAITGGTTDTQYF,TGTGCCATCACCGGGGGGACCACAGATACGCAGTATTTT
TRBV20-1,TRBJ1-2,.,few,16,CCARDGAISGGYGYTF,TGCTGTGCTAGAGATGGGGCTATCTCGGGGGGCTATGGCTACACCTTC
TRBV20-1,TRBJ1-5,.,few,16,CSARDGSTGANQPQHF,TGCAGTGCTAGAGATGGGTCGACGGGGGCCAATCAGCCCCAGCATTTT